This T cell receptor (beta chain) emerged from a study of Ad26.COV2.S vaccination and SARS-CoV-2 variants. The treatment was: around 19 received Ad26.COV2.S at low or high dose, single or two shots; a few received placebo; per-sample allocation not given. Specimen acquisition occurred on day 63 following the initial vaccine or placebo injection. Immunization relied on an Ad26 vector, which expressed Wuhan-strain SARS-CoV-2 spike. The table came from immunoSEQ multiplex PCR; TCRdb's copy has only in-frame clones and leaves some out. This sample has hundreds of thousands of clones; 90% occur once, and the top ten carry 10% to 15%. The trim removed 4 bases at V and 4 bases at J, leaving 1 base unmatched. The CDR3 has 13 amino acids. Germline V gene sequence: CDR1 MGHDK, CDR2 SYGVNS.

The specimen was peripheral blood, collected in a trial of Ad26.COV2.S vaccine versus placebo. The rearrangement links TRBV25-1 to TRBJ2-3; 8 nucleotides match TRBD1. This sequence was found in a person aged 18 to 59 who received the Ad26.COV2.S COVID-19 vaccine or a placebo. Here the CDR3 DNA reads TGTGCCAGCAGTGGGACAGGGCCAGATACGCAGTATTTT. Its protein is CASSGTGPDTQYF.